A single sample is the source of the 6 T cell receptor beta chains below, sequenced in a study of T-cell memory formation after mild COVID-19. TCRdb itself ran the 5' RACE reads through MiXCR, one entry per CDR3 protein. The repertoire holds roughly 560,000 distinct CDR3 sequences, with roughly 20% as singletons. The sample consisted of PBMCs or a T cell subset sorted from them (not recorded which). All receptors come from an adult woman who had mild COVID-19 (a few samples of this study predate the infection). Cell type and time point are not known.

This clonotype appeared a few times. This chain connects TRBV7-2 to TRBJ1-5; no reliable D call. The germline V and J ends were trimmed by 1 base and 3 bases, with 22 bases remaining between them. The CDR3 has 19 residues. Per the germline V gene, CDR1 is SGHTA and CDR2 is FQGNSA. The CDR3: CASSLGGRTRLGHNQPQHF. The CDR3 DNA reads as TGTGCCAGCAGCTTAGGTGGGCGAACAAGACTTGGGCACAATCAGCCCCAGCATTTT. The full variable domain, its missing parts supplied by reference TRBV7-2 and TRBJ1-5, is GAGVSQSPSNKVTEKGKDVELRCDPISGHTALYWYRQSLGQGLEFLIYFQGNSAPDKSGLPSDRFSAERTGGSVSTLTIQRTQQEDSAVYLCASSLGGRTRLGHNQPQHFGDGTRLSIL.

The chain is built from TRBV24-1 and TRBJ1-2; D ambiguous. Trimming shortened V by 3 bases and J by 1 base, and 8 bases separated the two germline ends. CDR1 KGHDR and CDR2 SFDVKD come from the germline V gene. The CDR3 is made up of 14 amino acids. The CDR3 loop is CATSDPEHNYGYTF. DNA of the CDR3: TGTGCCACCAGTGATCCGGAACATAACTATGGCTACACCTTC.

This clonotype showed up just a few times. The V call is TRBV5-4, the J call TRBJ1-1, with D tentatively TRBD1 (5 bases). Germline values: CDR1 SGHNT, CDR2 YYREEE (reference sequence). CDR3 length: 14 amino acids. V dropped 6 bases and J dropped 0 bases, with 12 bases sitting between them. In nucleotides, the CDR3 is TGTGCCAGCACAGGGACGAGAATGAACACTGAAGCTTTCTTT. Amino acids: CASTGTRMNTEAFF.

The V call is TRBV7-6, the J call TRBJ2-3; D gene unclear. This CDR3 is built from 16 residues. Deletions cut 2 bases from V and 1 base from J, with 13 bases between. Per germline, CDR1 SGHVS and CDR2 FNYEAQ. Here the CDR3 DNA reads TGTGCCAGCAGCTTATCGTCGGTACGGGGCACAGATACGCAGTATTTT. Translating it yields CASSLSSVRGTDTQYF. The full variable domain, with the rest looked up from reference TRBV7-6 and TRBJ2-3, is GAGVSQSPRYKVTKRGQDVALRCDPISGHVSLYWYRQALGQGPEFLTYFNYEAQQDKSGLPNDRFSAERPEGSISTLTIQRTEQRDSAMYRCASSLSSVRGTDTQYFGPGTRLTVL.

For the CDR3, the DNA is TGTGCCACCACAGGGGGCGCGAACACCGGGGAGCTGTTTTTT. It encodes CATTGGANTGELFF. This sequence joins TRBV24-1 and TRBJ2-2; 8 bases map to TRBD1. CDR3 size: 14 residues. Trimming cost V 8 bases and J 0 bases; bases outside gene matches: 1. Germline loops: CDR1 KGHDR, CDR2 SFDVKD.

This chain uses TRBV10-2 with TRBJ2-3; 7 bases fit TRBD2. There are 17 residues in the CDR3. Germline CDR1 is WSHSY and CDR2 is SAAADI. V lost 0 bases, J lost 6 bases, and 12 bases stayed unmatched. The DNA of the CDR3 is TGCGCCAGCAGTGAGTCGGGTAGCGGGTCACTCGGGGATACGCAGTATTTT. Translation gives CASSESGSGSLGDTQYF.